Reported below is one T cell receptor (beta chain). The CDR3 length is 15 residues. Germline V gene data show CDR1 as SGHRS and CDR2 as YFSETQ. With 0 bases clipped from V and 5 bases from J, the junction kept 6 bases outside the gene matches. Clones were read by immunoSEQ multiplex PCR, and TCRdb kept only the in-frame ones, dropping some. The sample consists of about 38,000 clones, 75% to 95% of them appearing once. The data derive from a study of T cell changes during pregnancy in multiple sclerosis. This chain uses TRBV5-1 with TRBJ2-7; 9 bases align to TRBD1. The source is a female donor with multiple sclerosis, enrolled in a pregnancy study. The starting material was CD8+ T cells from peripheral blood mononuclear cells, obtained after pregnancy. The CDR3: CASSLGPGQGDEQYF. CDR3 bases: TGCGCCAGCAGCTTGGGACCGGGACAGGGCGACGAGCAGTACTTC. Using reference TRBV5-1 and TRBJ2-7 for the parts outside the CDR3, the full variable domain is KAGVTQTPRYLIKTRGQQVTLSCSPISGHRSVSWYQQTPGQGLQFLFEYFSETQRNKGNFPGRFSGRQFSNSRSEMNVSTLELGDSALYLCASSLGPGQGDEQYFGPGTRLTVT.